The next 15 T cell receptor beta chains were all read from a single sample in a study of blood T cell repertoires in COVID-19. The repertoire was sequenced with immunoSEQ multiplex PCR; TCRdb's copy has only in-frame clones and lacks some. This table has fewer than 250,000 clones, around four fifths appearing once. The specimen was peripheral blood. These receptors were obtained from an older woman with active or convalescent COVID-19.

The chain recombines TRBV27 with TRBJ1-2, with TRBD1 matching 11 bases. This CDR3 comprises 14 residues. Germline V gene data show CDR1 as MNHEY and CDR2 as SMNVEV (reference sequence). With V trimmed by 6 bases and J by 8 bases, 8 bases remained unmatched. Here the CDR3 reads CASRKIGTGGGYTF. The CDR3, as DNA: TGTGCCAGCAGGAAGATCGGGACAGGGGGAGGCTACACCTTC.

The CDR3 bases are TGTGCCAGCTCAACAGGGGCCGGCGAAAAACTGTTTTTT. Translating gives CASSTGAGEKLFF. The chain couples TRBV18 to TRBJ1-4; 7 positions match TRBD1. V lost 5 bases to trimming and J lost 8 bases; unmatched junction nucleotides: 5. Germline V gives CDR1 KGHSH, CDR2 LQKENI. The CDR3 has 13 residues.

The CDR3 reads CAWSVRGWSSYEQYF. CDR3 sequence (DNA): TGTGCCTGGAGTGTACGAGGGTGGAGCTCCTACGAGCAGTACTTC. The chain is built from TRBV30 and TRBJ2-7; possible D gene TRBD2, 5 bases. The V gene's germline CDR1 is GTSNPN and CDR2 SVGIG (reference sequence). Trimming removed 0 bases at V and 0 bases at J, with 12 bases between. CDR3 length: 15 amino acids.

V gene TRBV27 combines with J gene TRBJ2-4; tentatively, D is TRBD2 (5 bases). Trimming shortened V by 2 bases and J by 0 bases, and 20 bases separated the two germline ends. Germline V gene sequence: CDR1 MNHEY, CDR2 SMNVEV (reference sequence). The length of the CDR3 is 19 residues. CDR3 region: CASSLIGGPTVLAKNIQYF. The CDR3 nucleotides are TGTGCCAGCAGTTTAATTGGAGGTCCGACGGTTCTAGCCAAAAACATTCAGTACTTC.

This clone occurred once. The rearrangement uses TRBV6-5 and TRBJ1-3; D unclear. V lost 0 bases, J lost 2 bases, and 11 bases lay in between. The germline gives CDR1 MNHEY, CDR2 SVGAGI. CDR3 size: 16 residues. The CDR3 here is CASSYSGQNTGNTIYF. The DNA of the CDR3 is TGTGCCAGCAGTTACTCGGGCCAGAATACTGGAAACACCATATATTTT.

The chain has TRBV5-3 and TRBJ1-5; a weak D match, TRBD1 (6 bases). TRBV5-3 carries the ORF label, with uncertain function. This CDR3 region has 15 residues. The germline V and J ends were trimmed by 4 bases and 2 bases, with 13 bases remaining between them. The CDR3: CARSLPQGGNQPQHF. For the CDR3, the DNA is TGTGCCAGAAGCCTACCACAGGGAGGCAATCAGCCCCAGCATTTT.

CDR3 in amino acids: CASTGQGATEAFF. DNA for the CDR3: TGTGCCAGCACCGGACAGGGGGCCACTGAAGCTTTCTTT. V usage is TRBV2 and J usage is TRBJ1-1; 11 bases align to TRBD1. V lost 7 bases, J lost 4 bases, and 2 bases stayed unmatched. The CDR3 has 13 residues. Germline V CDR1 and CDR2: SNHLY, FYNNEI.

The V and J genes are TRBV28 and TRBJ1-4, with unresolved D. The CDR3 is 13 amino acids. From germline, CDR1 is MDHEN and CDR2 SYDVKM. The ends were cut back, 8 bases at V and 8 bases at J, with 15 bases in the middle. CDR3 loop: CASLWAEGEKLFF. DNA of the CDR3: TGTGCCAGCTTGTGGGCCGAGGGCGAAAAACTGTTTTTT.

This clone was found a few times. J is TRBJ2-5 and V is TRBV11-2; TRBD2 is a possible D gene (6 bases). Looked up from germline, CDR1 is SGHAT and CDR2 is FQNNGV. V gave up 3 bases and J gave up 3 bases, with 8 bases separating them. This CDR3 contains 13 residues. CDR3 DNA sequence: TGTGCCAGCAGCTTCTCGGGGGAAGAGACCCAGTACTTC. Its translation is CASSFSGEETQYF.

The chain links TRBV3-1 (or the pseudogene TRBV3-2) to TRBJ2-3; 13 bases are a match to TRBD2. Germline trimming cut 1 base from V and 5 bases from J; bases unmatched to any gene: 15. Germline V gives CDR1 LGHDT, CDR2 YNNKEL (reference sequence). There are 20 residues in the CDR3. CDR3 in DNA: TGTGCCAGCAGCCAAGGGAGGGGGACTAGCGGGGCCGCGCGTAGAGATACGCAGTATTTT. This encodes CASSQGRGTSGAARRDTQYF.

This clone is a singleton in its sample. The CDR3 bases are TGTGCCAGCAGCCCGGACACCCACCCTTCCACTGAAGCTTTCTTT. Its protein is CASSPDTHPSTEAFF. This chain joins TRBV5-4 and TRBJ1-1; perhaps TRBD1 as D (5 bases). This CDR3 is built from 15 residues. From germline, CDR1 is SGHNT and CDR2 YYREEE (reference sequence). The germline V and J ends were trimmed by 4 bases and 4 bases, with 17 bases remaining between them.

This clone was counted between two and nine times. CDR3 sequence: CATSRDAYPGTGGYTF. The CDR3 nucleotides read TGTGCCACCAGCAGAGATGCTTACCCCGGGACAGGGGGCTACACCTTC. The rearrangement links TRBV15 to TRBJ1-2; 9 bases agree with TRBD1. Germline CDR1 is LNHNV and CDR2 is YYDKDF (reference sequence). V was clipped by 0 bases and J by 8 bases; unmatched bases: 10. This CDR3 contains 16 residues.

V usage is TRBV11-3 and J usage is TRBJ2-7; 7 nucleotides line up with TRBD2. Germline CDR1 is SGHNT and CDR2 is YENEEA. The CDR3 is 19 amino acids. V shed 5 bases and J 2 bases; nucleotides not matched to a gene: 21. This chain's CDR3 is CASSPDGNMGGLGAYEQYF. In DNA, the CDR3 is TGTGCCAGCAGCCCCGACGGCAATATGGGGGGGTTGGGGGCCTACGAGCAGTACTTC.

This rearrangement joins TRBV5-1 to TRBJ2-7; no clear D. Germline V gene sequence: CDR1 SGHRS, CDR2 YFSETQ. V shed 0 bases and J shed 5 bases, with 12 bases lying between them. The CDR3 contains 14 residues. The chain's CDR3 is CASSLASRPHEQYF. DNA of the CDR3: TGCGCCAGCAGCTTGGCGTCTAGACCCCACGAGCAGTACTTC.

The gene calls are TRBV7-9 and TRBJ2-1, with 9 bases identical to TRBD1. Germline V gene lookup returns CDR1 SEHNR and CDR2 FQNEAQ (reference sequence). This CDR3 is 14 amino acids long. The junction had 7 bases not matched to a gene; V was cut back by 7 bases and J by 6 bases. In DNA, the CDR3 is TGTGCCAGCAAACGGGAACAGGGGGCCAATGAGCAGTTCTTC. Its translation is CASKREQGANEQFF.